These 28 T cell receptor beta chains came from one sample sequenced in a study of tumor-infiltrating lymphocytes in primary liver carcinoma. Reverse transcription of approximately 0.55 ug total RNA with a constant-region primer produced TCR beta cDNA. TCR beta libraries came from three nested multiplex PCR rounds using slightly modified ARM-PCR. Amplification in the first two PCR rounds was performed using TRBV1-TRBV30 forward primers and a C-beta reverse primer for roughly 9 cycles each. Via MiXCR, TCRdb re-called the multiplex PCR reads, giving one row per CDR3 protein. Among some 180,000 distinct CDR3 sequences listed, 60% were seen once. RNA was extracted from whole blood without cell sorting, alongside germline DNA. Sequenced: peripheral blood. These receptors were collected from a man aged 35-49 years with primary liver carcinoma and hepatitis B virus infection.

A note on this clonotype: An end of the junction differs from the germline gene, which may be a read error. The V and J genes are TRBV11-2 and TRBJ2-1; 9 bases agree with TRBD2. This CDR3 comprises 15 residues. Germline V lookup: CDR1 SGHAT, CDR2 FQNNGV. The chain's CDR3 is CVSSLVAGGQYEQFF. The CDR3 DNA reads TGTGTCAGCAGCTTAGTGGCGGGAGGGCAATATGAGCAATTCTTC. The full variable domain, in which reference TRBV11-2 and TRBJ2-1 provide the parts outside the CDR3, is EAGVAQSPRYKIIEKRQSVAFWCNPISGHATLYWYQQILGQGPKLLIQFQNNGVVDDSQLPKDRFSAERLKGVDSTLKIQPAKLEDSAVYLCVSSLVAGGQYEQFFGPGTRLTVL.

V usage is TRBV6-1 and J usage is TRBJ2-7; a possible D gene is TRBD2 (5 bases). V was trimmed by 0 bases and J by 2 bases, leaving 11 bases between them. CDR3 size: 15 residues. The germline gives CDR1 MNHNS, CDR2 SASEGT. This CDR3 is CASSEAPGVAYEQYF. The CDR3 nucleotides read TGTGCCAGCAGTGAAGCGCCCGGGGTCGCCTACGAGCAGTACTTC.

This clonotype was observed a few times. The chain joins TRBV10-1 to TRBJ1-3; D remains unclear. Germline V gene lookup returns CDR1 WNHNN and CDR2 SYGVQD (reference sequence). The CDR3 loop spans 15 amino acids. V was shortened by 0 bases and J by 1 base, with 7 bases between the two germline ends. In DNA form, the CDR3 reads TGCGCCAGCAGTGAGTCAACGGGATCTGGAAACACCATATATTTT. Its translation: CASSESTGSGNTIYF.

As concerns this clonotype: A much larger clone differs from this one at a single base, so this may be a read error. The rearrangement links TRBV29-1 to TRBJ2-7; D remains unclear. This CDR3 is built from 15 residues. Germline-derived CDR1 and CDR2 are SQVTM and ANQGSEA. The ends were cut back, 0 bases at V and 1 base at J, with 13 bases in the middle. DNA of the CDR3: TGCAGCGTTGAAGACACTGGACGGGCGTCCTACGAGCAGTACTTC. Protein product: CSVEDTGRASYEQYF.

The chain recombines TRBV6-5 with TRBJ2-2; D is undetermined. CDR3 length: 14 amino acids. V lost 9 bases to trimming and J lost 1 base, with 12 bases between them. Germline CDR1 and CDR2: MNHEY and SVGAGI. The CDR3, as DNA: TGTGCCAGGAGTCCAGACCTGAACACCGGGGAGCTGTTTTTT. Translating it yields CARSPDLNTGELFF.

As for this clonotype: A junction boundary mismatches the germline segment, possibly from a read error. The V gene is TRBV11-2, the J gene TRBJ2-7, with D perhaps TRBD1 or TRBD2 (7 bases each). The CDR3 has 14 residues. CDR1 is SGHAT and CDR2 is FQNNGV in the germline V gene. CDR3 amino acids: CVSSSRGRVYEQYF. For the CDR3, the DNA is TGTGTCAGCAGCTCCAGGGGGAGGGTTTACGAGCAGTACTTC. The whole variable domain, filled in from reference TRBV11-2 and TRBJ2-7, reads EAGVAQSPRYKIIEKRQSVAFWCNPISGHATLYWYQQILGQGPKLLIQFQNNGVVDDSQLPKDRFSAERLKGVDSTLKIQPAKLEDSAVYLCVSSSRGRVYEQYFGPGTRLTVT.

The chain links TRBV6-2 or TRBV6-3 to TRBJ2-1, with TRBD2 matching over 7 bases. CDR1 is MNHEY, CDR2 SVGEGT, per germline. The V gene end was trimmed by 7 bases and the J gene end by 0 bases; junction bases not matched to a gene: 9. This CDR3 contains 16 residues. The CDR3 coding sequence is TGTGCCAGCAAGGGAGGGAGGGAAAGCTCCTACAATGAGCAGTTCTTC. Amino acid sequence: CASKGGRESSYNEQFF.

This clonotype was recorded a few times. The chain carries TRBV14 and TRBJ1-2; the match to TRBD1 covers 8 bases. Germline loops: CDR1 SGHDN, CDR2 FVKESK. The CDR3 consists of 16 residues. V trimming: 2 bases; J trimming: 9 bases; junction bases outside the gene matches: 14. CDR3 in amino acids: CASSQIPLTGVFCYTF. As DNA, the CDR3 is TGTGCCAGCAGCCAAATACCTCTGACAGGGGTCTTTTGCTACACCTTC.

This clonotype was seen only once. An end of the junction does not agree with germline; a read error may underlie this. The chain has TRBV11-1 and TRBJ2-2, with no clear D. Per germline, CDR1 SGHAT and CDR2 FQDESV (reference sequence). The CDR3 covers 15 residues. CDR3 sequence reads: CAGSLVSVNTGELFF. The CDR3, as DNA: TGTGCCGGCAGCTTGGTGTCCGTGAACACCGGGGAGCTGTTTTTT.

As regards this clonotype: In this CDR3 the conserved last residue, phenylalanine or tryptophan, is missing, so a read error is likely. This sequence joins TRBV28 and TRBJ2-7, with D unresolved. Germline CDR1 MDHEN, CDR2 SYDVKM. The germline V and J ends were trimmed by 5 bases and 2 bases, with 7 bases remaining between them. The CDR3 has 12 amino acids. CDR3 sequence (DNA): TGTGCCAGCAGTGTCGTCACCTACGAGCAGTACATC. Translation: CASSVVTYEQYI.

In its sample, this clonotype was seen many times. The gene calls are TRBV11-2 and TRBJ1-1, with D possibly being TRBD1 (6 bases). Trimming removed 5 bases from V and 1 base from J, with 20 bases in between. The CDR3 has 17 amino acids. Germline-derived CDR1 and CDR2 are SGHAT and FQNNGV. CDR3 residues: CASSHPQGLTKNTEAFF. CDR3 sequence (DNA): TGTGCCAGCAGCCACCCACAGGGCCTTACGAAGAACACTGAAGCTTTCTTT.

This clonotype was counted at least ten times. J is TRBJ2-3 and V is TRBV11-1; D is unclear. Germline loops: CDR1 SGHAT, CDR2 FQDESV (reference sequence). The CDR3 spans 16 residues. The V and J ends lost 1 base and 2 bases respectively, with 13 bases between them. The CDR3 protein is CASSLGRYSPTDTQYF. In DNA form, the CDR3 reads TGTGCCAGCAGCTTAGGGCGATATTCCCCCACAGATACGCAGTATTTT.

As to this clonotype: This may stem from a read error, because a much larger clone lies one nucleotide away. The chain uses TRBV11-1 and TRBJ2-3; 8 nucleotides align to TRBD2. With V trimmed by 5 bases and J by 0 bases, 10 bases remained unmatched. The CDR3 loop spans 17 amino acids. CDR1 and CDR2 (germline): SGHAT, FQDESV (reference sequence). The DNA for the CDR3 is TGTGCCAGCAGCGTCACTGGACTAGCCACTAGCACAGATACGCAGTATTTT. It encodes CASSVTGLATSTDTQYF.

Notes on this clonotype: Relative to the germline gene, one junction end is altered; a read error may explain this. V gene TRBV28 combines with J gene TRBJ2-2, with TRBD2 matching 10 bases. Germline assignment: CDR1 MDHEN and CDR2 SYDVKM. The CDR3 is made up of 18 amino acids. CDR3: CASSPSLVSGGITWELFF. CDR3 in DNA: TGTGCCAGCAGCCCTTCATTAGTTAGCGGGGGGATCACCTGGGAGCTGTTTTTT.

This clonotype has more than one count but fewer than ten. The CDR3 bases are TGTGCCAGCAGCAACCCCGACAGGGGGCGAACCGGGGAGCTGTTTTTT. Its translation: CASSNPDRGRTGELFF. The rearrangement links TRBV4-2 to TRBJ2-2; TRBD1 matches 10 bases. Germline V gene lookup returns CDR1 LGHNA and CDR2 YNFKEQ. V lost 5 bases to trimming and J lost 5 bases; unmatched junction nucleotides: 8. CDR3 length: 16 amino acids.

This clonotype appeared a few times. CDR3 nucleotide sequence: TGTGCCAGCGCTTCCCCCGGGAGGGTTCTCGAAGAGCAGTACTTC. Encoded protein: CASASPGRVLEEQYF. The gene calls are TRBV12-3 or TRBV12-4 and TRBJ2-7; TRBD2 matches at 8 bases. After removal of 8 bases from V and 7 bases from J, the junction contained 16 bases not matched to a gene. This CDR3 comprises 15 residues.

The table lists this clonotype with a few counts. CDR3 nucleotides: TGTGCCAGCCGCGGCAGCGGGCTCGAGCCCCAGCATTTT. This codes for CASRGSGLEPQHF. This sequence joins TRBV6-5 and TRBJ1-5; D is unresolved. The CDR3 consists of 13 residues. The V end was cut by 8 bases, the J end by 8 bases, with 16 bases between. Germline V gene data show CDR1 as MNHEY and CDR2 as SVGAGI.

This clonotype was picked up a small number of times. One end of the junction varies from germline; a read error may be responsible. The chain couples TRBV12-3 or TRBV12-4 to TRBJ2-1, with D perhaps TRBD1 or TRBD2 (6 bases each). The CDR3 spans 15 residues. CDR3 protein: CTSTRGLATYNEQFF. In DNA form, the CDR3 reads TGTACCAGCACCAGGGGACTGGCTACCTACAATGAGCAGTTCTTC.

The genes are TRBV6-2 or TRBV6-3 and TRBJ2-7; 10 positions agree with TRBD2. The CDR3 is 13 amino acids. Per the germline V gene, CDR1 is MNHEY and CDR2 is SVGEGT. V trimming: 7 bases; J trimming: 6 bases; junction bases outside the gene matches: 6. DNA of the CDR3: TGTGCCAGCAAAAATAGCGGGAGGCCCGAGCAGTACTTC. This gives the protein CASKNSGRPEQYF.

This clonotype was found a few times. The J gene is TRBJ1-2, the V gene TRBV4-1; possibly TRBD1 for D (6 bases). V lost 0 bases to trimming and J lost 4 bases, with 9 bases between them. There are 14 residues in the CDR3. Germline V CDR1 and CDR2: MGHRA, YSYEKL. The CDR3 nucleotides are TGCGCCAGCAGCCAAGAAAGGGGGAGCTATGGCTACACCTTC. It is translated as CASSQERGSYGYTF.

The rearrangement uses TRBV25-1 and TRBJ2-3; TRBD2 might be the D (5 bases). Germline CDR1 and CDR2: MGHDK and SYGVNS. V lost 6 bases, J lost 0 bases, and 13 bases lay in between. This CDR3 comprises 15 residues. The CDR3 spells CASSLGPGSTDTQYF. CDR3 bases: TGTGCCAGCAGCCTCGGCCCGGGAAGCACAGATACGCAGTATTTT. Based on the CDR3 plus reference TRBV25-1 and TRBJ2-3, the full variable domain is EADIYQTPRYLVIGTGKKITLECSQTMGHDKMYWYQQDPGMELHLIHYSYGVNSTEKGDLSSESTVSRIRTEHFPLTLESARPSHTSQYLCASSLGPGSTDTQYFGPGTRLTVL.

About this clonotype itself: One base away lies a much larger clone, so this may be a sequencing read error. The V call is TRBV11-3, the J call TRBJ2-5; the D is unclear. CDR3 length: 14 residues. Germline-derived CDR1 and CDR2 are SGHNT and YENEEA. Written as DNA, the CDR3 is TGTGCCAACAGCGAACCGGGTCTCCCGGAGACCCAGTACTTC. Translated: CANSEPGLPETQYF.

About this clonotype: A junction end diverges from the germline sequence, so it may reflect a read error. The chain joins TRBV12-3 or TRBV12-4 to TRBJ1-5; a possible D gene is TRBD1 (5 bases). The CDR3 runs 12 residues. CDR3 sequence: CTSRAGLRPQHF. As DNA, the CDR3 is TGTACCAGCAGGGCGGGACTGAGGCCCCAGCATTTT.

Regarding this clonotype: Compared with germline, one end of the junction differs, possibly owing to a read error. This rearrangement joins TRBV11-2 to TRBJ2-1; D perhaps matches TRBD2 (6 bases). CDR3 length: 15 residues. CDR1 and CDR2 from the germline V gene are SGHAT and FQNNGV. The CDR3 loop reads CASSFTTSSYNKQFF. CDR3 in DNA: TGTGCCAGCAGCTTTACAACTAGCAGCTACAATAAGCAGTTCTTC.

The J gene is TRBJ2-3, the V gene TRBV23-1; 8 positions match TRBD1. TRBV23-1 is assigned to the ORF class and has an uncertain function. V dropped 7 bases and J dropped 2; count of bases not matched to a gene: 8. The CDR3 consists of 15 residues. CDR3 DNA: TGCGCCAGCACCCCCGGACAGGGACTCACAGATACGCAGTATTTT. Protein sequence: CASTPGQGLTDTQYF.

This clonotype was seen just once. The V gene is TRBV6-5, the J gene TRBJ2-5; D might be TRBD2 (5 bases). The V end lost 6 bases, the J end lost 9 bases, and 14 bases lay between the germline ends. The germline gives CDR1 MNHEY, CDR2 SVGAGI. The CDR3 has 12 residues. CDR3 nucleotide sequence: TGTGCCAGCAGAACGGGAAGTTCGTCCCAGTACTTC. This gives the protein CASRTGSSSQYF.

In this sample, this clonotype turned up many times. V and J are TRBV11-2 and TRBJ2-1; 9 nucleotides agree with TRBD2. Germline CDR1 and CDR2: SGHAT and FQNNGV. V was pared by 7 bases and J by 4 bases, with 5 bases of the junction left unmatched. The CDR3 spans 14 residues. The CDR3 loop reads CASTVAGAYNEQFF. The CDR3 DNA reads TGTGCCAGCACTGTAGCGGGAGCGTACAATGAGCAGTTCTTC.

V is TRBV6-6 and J is TRBJ2-7; 10 positions agree with TRBD1. Unmatched junction bases numbered 7, after V lost 9 bases and J lost 5 bases. This CDR3 has 13 residues. Germline CDR1 MNHNY, CDR2 SVGAGI (reference sequence). The CDR3 DNA reads as TGTGCCAGTACCGGGACAGGGGTTAACGAGCAGTACTTC. Protein: CASTGTGVNEQYF.